This TCR beta chain appears in the sequencing data of a study of T cell responses to AZD1222 COVID-19 vaccine. Study results and caveats: The sample set comprised mostly white British donors with more females, and clonal diversity was possibly underestimated. Spike was spanned by vaccine-associated CD4 TCRs, with dominance at 160-218 and 743-854. Repertoire sampling happened only post peak T cell response.

Method: immunoSEQ multiplex PCR; TCRdb's copy keeps in-frame clones and lacks some. Here the sample spans roughly 120,000 clones, roughly 85% being singletons. The table lists this clone with a count of one. Its antigen is still unknown. Germline CDR1 reads MRHNA; CDR2 reads SNTAGT. V lost 2 bases and J lost 7; bases outside the gene matches: 7. This CDR3 spans 14 amino acids. The chain uses TRBV6-4 and TRBJ1-1; the match to TRBD1 covers 7 bases. This TCR was sampled from an adult who received the AZD1222 COVID-19 vaccine. Sequenced material: peripheral blood, taken 28 days after the second AZD1222 dose. The CDR3 spells CASSDDDRAGEAFF. In DNA form, the CDR3 reads TGTGCCAGCAGTGACGACGACAGGGCCGGTGAAGCTTTCTTT.